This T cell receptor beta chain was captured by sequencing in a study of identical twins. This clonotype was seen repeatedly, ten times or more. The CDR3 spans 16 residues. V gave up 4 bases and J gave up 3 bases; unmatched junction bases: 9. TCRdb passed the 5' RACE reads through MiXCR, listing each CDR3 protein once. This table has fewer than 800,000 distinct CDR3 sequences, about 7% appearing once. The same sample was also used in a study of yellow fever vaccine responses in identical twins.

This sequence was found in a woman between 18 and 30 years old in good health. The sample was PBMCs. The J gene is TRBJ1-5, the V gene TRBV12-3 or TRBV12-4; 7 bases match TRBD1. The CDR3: CASSYGTASVNQPQHF. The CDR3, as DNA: TGTGCCAGCAGTTATGGGACAGCCTCCGTCAATCAGCCCCAGCATTTT.